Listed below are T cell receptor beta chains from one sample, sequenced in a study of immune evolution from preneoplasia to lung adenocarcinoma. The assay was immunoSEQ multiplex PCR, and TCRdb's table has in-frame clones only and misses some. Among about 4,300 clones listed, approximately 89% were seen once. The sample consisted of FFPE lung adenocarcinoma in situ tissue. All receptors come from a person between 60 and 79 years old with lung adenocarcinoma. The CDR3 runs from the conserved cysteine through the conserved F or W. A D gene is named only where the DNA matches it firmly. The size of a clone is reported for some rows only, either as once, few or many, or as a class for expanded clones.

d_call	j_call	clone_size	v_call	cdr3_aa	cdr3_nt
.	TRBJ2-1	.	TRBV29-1	CSVGYNNEQFF	TGCAGCGTTGGATACAACAATGAGCAGTTCTTC
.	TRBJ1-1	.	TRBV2	CASSDGFEAFF	TGTGCCAGCAGTGACGGGTTTGAAGCTTTCTTT
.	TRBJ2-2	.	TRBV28	CASWDRLNTGELFF	TGTGCCAGCTGGGACCGCCTGAACACCGGGGAGCTGTTTTTT
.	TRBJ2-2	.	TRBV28	CASSPTANTGELFF	TGTGCCAGCAGTCCGACAGCGAACACCGGGGAGCTGTTTTTT
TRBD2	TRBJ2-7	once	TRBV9	CASSEGLAGSYEQYF	TGTGCCAGCAGCGAGGGGCTAGCGGGGTCCTACGAGCAGTACTTC
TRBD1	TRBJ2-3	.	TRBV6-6	CASGRDSDTDTQYF	TGTGCCAGCGGCCGGGACAGTGATACAGATACGCAGTATTTT
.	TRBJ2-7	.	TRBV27	CASSLRNAPEQYF	TGTGCCAGCAGTTTAAGGAATGCCCCCGAGCAGTACTTC
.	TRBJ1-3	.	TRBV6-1	CASSELGSSGNTIYF	TGTGCCAGCAGCGAACTAGGAAGCTCTGGAAACACCATATATTTT
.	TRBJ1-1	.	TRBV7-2	CASTMTGGRNTEAFF	TGTGCCAGCACCATGACGGGTGGTCGGAACACTGAAGCTTTCTTT
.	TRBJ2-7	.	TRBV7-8	CASSLGMGALSYEQYF	TGTGCCAGCAGCTTAGGGATGGGGGCTCTCTCCTACGAGCAGTACTTC
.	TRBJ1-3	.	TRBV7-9	CASSDGRGDTIYF	TGTGCCAGCAGCGACGGCCGCGGAGACACCATATATTTT
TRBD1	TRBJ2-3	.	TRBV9	CTSSVGQASTDTQYF	TGTACCAGCAGCGTAGGACAGGCCTCCACAGATACGCAGTATTTT
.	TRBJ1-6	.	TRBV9	CASSVKEGVGSPLHF	TGTGCCAGCAGCGTAAAGGAGGGAGTAGGGTCACCCCTCCACTTT
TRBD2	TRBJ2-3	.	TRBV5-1	CASSLWTSGPSSTDTQYF	TGCGCCAGCAGCTTATGGACTAGCGGGCCCTCTAGCACAGATACGCAGTATTTT
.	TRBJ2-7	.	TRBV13	CASSGSDESETYF	TGTGCCAGCAGCGGATCGGACGAGTCAGAGACGTACTTC
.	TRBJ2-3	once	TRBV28	CASTKDLKGADTQYF	TGTGCCAGCACCAAGGACCTAAAGGGGGCAGATACGCAGTATTTT
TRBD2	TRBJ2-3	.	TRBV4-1	CASSQGGLAGGTDTQYF	TGCGCCAGCAGCCAAGGCGGTCTAGCGGGAGGCACAGATACGCAGTATTTT
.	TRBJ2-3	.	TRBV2	CARAAGDGTDTQYF	TGTGCCAGGGCGGCAGGGGATGGCACAGATACGCAGTATTTT
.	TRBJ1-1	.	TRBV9	CASSESVNTEAFF	TGTGCCAGCAGCGAGAGTGTGAACACTGAAGCTTTCTTT
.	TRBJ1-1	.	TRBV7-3	CASSSDGNTEAFF	TGTGCCAGCAGCTCAGACGGGAACACTGAAGCTTTCTTT